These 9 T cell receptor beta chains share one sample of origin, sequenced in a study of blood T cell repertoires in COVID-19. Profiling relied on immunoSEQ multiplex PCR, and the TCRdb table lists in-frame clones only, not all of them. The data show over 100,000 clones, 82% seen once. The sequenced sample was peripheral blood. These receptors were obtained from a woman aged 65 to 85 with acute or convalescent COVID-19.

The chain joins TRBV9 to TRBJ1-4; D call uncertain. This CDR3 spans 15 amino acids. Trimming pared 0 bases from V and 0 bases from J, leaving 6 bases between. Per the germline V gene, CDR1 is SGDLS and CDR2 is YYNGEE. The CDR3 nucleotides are TGTGCCAGCAGCGTAGGGGCCTCAACTAATGAAAAACTGTTTTTT. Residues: CASSVGASTNEKLFF.

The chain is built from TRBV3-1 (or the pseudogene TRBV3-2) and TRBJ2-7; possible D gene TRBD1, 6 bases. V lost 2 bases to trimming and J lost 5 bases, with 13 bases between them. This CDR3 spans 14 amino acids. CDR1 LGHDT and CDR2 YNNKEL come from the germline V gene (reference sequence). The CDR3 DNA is TGTGCCAGCAGCCAACGTCAGGGGTCCAACGAGCAGTACTTC. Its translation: CASSQRQGSNEQYF.

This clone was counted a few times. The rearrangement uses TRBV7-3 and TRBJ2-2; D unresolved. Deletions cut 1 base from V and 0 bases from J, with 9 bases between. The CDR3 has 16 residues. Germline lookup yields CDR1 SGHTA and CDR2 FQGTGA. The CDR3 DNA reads TGTGCCAGCAGCTTAAACCCAGCGCCGAACACCGGGGAGCTGTTTTTT. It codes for CASSLNPAPNTGELFF.

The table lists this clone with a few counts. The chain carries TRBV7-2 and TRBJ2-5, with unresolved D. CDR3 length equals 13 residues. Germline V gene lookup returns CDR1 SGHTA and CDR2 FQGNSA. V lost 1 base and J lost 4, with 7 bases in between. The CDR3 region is CASSLDRVETQYF. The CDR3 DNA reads TGTGCCAGCAGCTTAGACAGAGTAGAGACCCAGTACTTC.

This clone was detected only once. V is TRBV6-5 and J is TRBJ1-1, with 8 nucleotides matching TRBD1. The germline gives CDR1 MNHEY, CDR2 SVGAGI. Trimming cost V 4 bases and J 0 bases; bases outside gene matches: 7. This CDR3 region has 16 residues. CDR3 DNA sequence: TGTGCCAGCAGTTCCGCAACAGGGGGGGTGAACACTGAAGCTTTCTTT. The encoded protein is CASSSATGGVNTEAFF.

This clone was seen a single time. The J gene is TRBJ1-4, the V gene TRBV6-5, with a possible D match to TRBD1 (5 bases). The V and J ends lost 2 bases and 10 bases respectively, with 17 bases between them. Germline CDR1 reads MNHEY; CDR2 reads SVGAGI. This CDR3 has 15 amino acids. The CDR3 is CASSYDSRAPGKLFF. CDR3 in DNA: TGTGCCAGCAGTTACGATAGCAGGGCCCCCGGAAAACTGTTTTTT.

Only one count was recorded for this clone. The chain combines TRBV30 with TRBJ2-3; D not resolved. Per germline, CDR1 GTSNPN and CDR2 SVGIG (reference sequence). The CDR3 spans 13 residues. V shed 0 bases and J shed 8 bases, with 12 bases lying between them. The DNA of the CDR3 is TGTGCCTGGAGTGTAGGCGTCCCGGGTACGCAGTATTTT. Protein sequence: CAWSVGVPGTQYF.

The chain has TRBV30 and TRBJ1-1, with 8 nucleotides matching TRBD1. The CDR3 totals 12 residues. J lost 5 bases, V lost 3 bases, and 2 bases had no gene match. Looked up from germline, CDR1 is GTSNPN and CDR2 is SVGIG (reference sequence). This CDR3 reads CAWRDRVTEAFF. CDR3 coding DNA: TGTGCCTGGAGGGACAGGGTGACTGAAGCTTTCTTT.

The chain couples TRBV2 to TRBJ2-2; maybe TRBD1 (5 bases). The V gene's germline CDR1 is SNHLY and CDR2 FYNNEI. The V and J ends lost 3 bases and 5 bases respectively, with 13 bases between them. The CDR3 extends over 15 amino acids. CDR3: CASSDMSGQTGELFF. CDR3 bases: TGTGCCAGCAGTGATATGTCAGGACAAACCGGGGAGCTGTTTTTT.